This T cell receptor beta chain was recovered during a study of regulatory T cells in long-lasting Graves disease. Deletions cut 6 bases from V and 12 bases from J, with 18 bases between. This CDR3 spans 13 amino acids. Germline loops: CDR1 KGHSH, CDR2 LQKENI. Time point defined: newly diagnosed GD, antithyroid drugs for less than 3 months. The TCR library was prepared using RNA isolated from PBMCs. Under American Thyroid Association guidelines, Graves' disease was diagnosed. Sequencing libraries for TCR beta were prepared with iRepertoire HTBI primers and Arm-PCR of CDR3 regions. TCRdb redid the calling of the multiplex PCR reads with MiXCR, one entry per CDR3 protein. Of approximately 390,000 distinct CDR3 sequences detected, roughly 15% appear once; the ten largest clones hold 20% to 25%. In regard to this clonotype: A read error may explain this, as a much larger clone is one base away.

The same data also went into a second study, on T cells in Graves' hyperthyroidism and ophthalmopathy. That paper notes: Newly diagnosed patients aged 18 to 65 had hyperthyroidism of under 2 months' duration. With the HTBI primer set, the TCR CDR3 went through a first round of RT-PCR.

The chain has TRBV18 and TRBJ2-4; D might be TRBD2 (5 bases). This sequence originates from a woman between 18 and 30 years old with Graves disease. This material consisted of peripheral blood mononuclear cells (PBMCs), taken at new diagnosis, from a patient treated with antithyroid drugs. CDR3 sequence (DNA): TGTGCCAGCTCCGGCTCTGGGAGTATCACTCAGTACTTC. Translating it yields CASSGSGSITQYF. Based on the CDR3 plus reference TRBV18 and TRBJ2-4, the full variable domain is NAGVMQNPRHLVRRRGQEARLRCSPMKGHSHVYWYRQLPEEGLKFMVYLQKENIIDESGMPKERFSAEFPKEGPSILRIQQVVRGDSAAYFCASSGSGSITQYFGAGTRLSVL.